The 10 T cell receptor beta chains below were found in one sample sequenced in a study of cytomegalovirus exposure and HLA in healthy donors. The PCR employed 60 Vbeta primers together with 13 Jbeta primers. Generated by immunoSEQ multiplex PCR, the TCRdb table keeps only in-frame clones and is missing some. The table records 80,000 or so clones, approximately 71% of them present only once. The sequenced sample was PBMCs. The receptors here all came from a woman in her forties in good health and CMV-seronegative.

The rearrangement links TRBV6-5 to TRBJ1-5, with no clear D. Germline-derived CDR1 and CDR2 are MNHEY and SVGAGI. Trimming shortened V by 7 bases and J by 5 bases, and 12 bases separated the two germline ends. The CDR3 runs 13 residues. CDR3 protein: CASTFGRDQPQHF. CDR3 DNA sequence: TGTGCCAGCACGTTTGGGCGGGATCAGCCCCAGCATTTT.

This clone was recorded only once. The rearrangement links TRBV7-2 to TRBJ2-3; 10 bases match TRBD2. This CDR3 contains 15 residues. V lost 6 bases, J lost 2 bases, and 5 bases stayed unmatched. Germline-derived CDR1 and CDR2 are SGHTA and FQGNSA. The CDR3 DNA follows: TGTGCCAGCAGGTACACTAGCGGGGCCACAGATACGCAGTATTTT. Protein sequence: CASRYTSGATDTQYF. The entire variable domain, with the rest obtained from reference TRBV7-2 and TRBJ2-3, is as follows: GAGVSQSPSNKVTEKGKDVELRCDPISGHTALYWYRQSLGQGLEFLIYFQGNSAPDKSGLPSDRFSAERTGGSVSTLTIQRTQQEDSAVYLCASRYTSGATDTQYFGPGTRLTVL.

Only one count was recorded for this clone. The genes are TRBV2 and TRBJ2-7, with 7 bases fitting TRBD2. CDR3 length: 13 amino acids. Germline-derived CDR1 and CDR2 are SNHLY and FYNNEI. After removal of 3 bases from V and 3 bases from J, the junction contained 2 bases not matched to a gene. In DNA form, the CDR3 reads TGTGCCAGCAGTGACGGGGGGTTCTACGAGCAGTACTTC. Translation gives CASSDGGFYEQYF.

This clone was found once. The chain links TRBV5-1 to TRBJ2-1, with D perhaps matching TRBD1 (5 bases). The V gene lost 0 bases and the J gene lost 2 bases, with 12 bases spanning the gap. Germline CDR1 SGHRS, CDR2 YFSETQ. This CDR3 has 16 amino acids. The CDR3 sequence: CASSLVVGAPYNEQFF. CDR3 in DNA: TGCGCCAGCAGCTTGGTGGTAGGGGCCCCCTACAATGAGCAGTTCTTC.

The chain recombines TRBV2 with TRBJ2-3; the D is unclear. CDR1 and CDR2 from the germline V gene are SNHLY and FYNNEI. V was clipped by 7 bases and J by 3 bases, with 17 bases between them. The CDR3 consists of 15 residues. The CDR3: CASKNLLGRTDTQYF. As DNA, the CDR3 is TGTGCCAGCAAGAACCTTTTGGGCAGGACAGATACGCAGTATTTT.

J is TRBJ1-2 and V is TRBV30; possibly TRBD1 for D (6 bases). CDR1 is GTSNPN and CDR2 is SVGIG in the germline V gene (reference sequence). Trimming removed 3 bases from V and 5 bases from J, with 22 bases in between. CDR3 length: 16 residues. The CDR3 spells CAWSWDGNRESYGYTF. The CDR3 DNA reads TGTGCCTGGAGCTGGGACGGTAACAGGGAGAGTTATGGCTACACCTTC.

V gene TRBV30 combines with J gene TRBJ2-2; the D gene is possibly TRBD2 (6 bases). In germline, CDR1 is GTSNPN, CDR2 SVGIG (reference sequence). Trimming removed 3 bases at V and 4 bases at J, with 9 bases between. The CDR3 sequence is 13 residues long. DNA for the CDR3: TGTGCCTGGAGGAGGGACTCCACCGGGGAGCTGTTTTTT. As protein: CAWRRDSTGELFF.

This clone has just a few counts. The chain uses TRBV6-1 and TRBJ1-5; D remains unclear. Trimming removed 7 bases at V and 2 bases at J, with 6 bases between. The germline V gene has CDR1 MNHNS and CDR2 SASEGT. This CDR3 comprises 12 residues. Written as DNA, the CDR3 is TGTGCCAGCAAAGCCGGCAATCAGCCCCAGCATTTT. Translation gives CASKAGNQPQHF.

The chain is built from TRBV28 and TRBJ2-7; 7 bases fit TRBD1. V trimming: 7 bases; J trimming: 3 bases; junction bases outside the gene matches: 6. This CDR3 has 13 amino acids. In germline, CDR1 is MDHEN, CDR2 SYDVKM. CDR3 DNA sequence: TGTGCCAGCAAGACAGGGAAAGTCTACGAGCAGTACTTC. As protein: CASKTGKVYEQYF.

The chain employs TRBV30 and TRBJ2-2; 7 positions agree with TRBD2. Germline trimming cut 4 bases from V and 2 bases from J; bases unmatched to any gene: 4. CDR1 and CDR2 (germline): GTSNPN, SVGIG (reference sequence). This CDR3 comprises 14 residues. The CDR3 protein is CAWNGGINTGELFF. In DNA, the CDR3 is TGTGCCTGGAACGGGGGGATTAACACCGGGGAGCTGTTTTTT.